This T cell receptor (beta chain) stems from a study of OX40 agonist ivuxolimab in advanced cancers. Study at large: Hepatocellular carcinoma, melanoma, renal cell or head and neck cancer was diagnosed in the dose-escalation patients. Prior therapy, whether anti-PD-1, anti-PD-L1 or anti-CTLA-4, was allowed, and 35% to 40% had some. The study, taken as a whole, reports: In general, CD8+ T cells held more expanded clones than CD4+ did, on average.

There are 13 residues in the CDR3. Trimming took 5 bases from V and 6 from J, leaving 11 bases between them. Germline CDR1 and CDR2: MNHEY and SVGAGI. Excluded were patients having autoimmune disease history or systemic immunosuppression. A note on this clone: Its antigen is currently unknown.

TCRdb's copy holds only in-frame clones and misses some; the assay was immunoSEQ multiplex PCR. The sample holds around 38,000 clones, around 93% seen once. The sequence was collected from an adult with an advanced solid tumor such as melanoma, head and neck, liver or kidney cancer. The specimen was CD4+ or CD8+ T cells sorted from blood, collected in a trial of the OX40 agonist ivuxolimab. The rearrangement uses TRBV6-5 and TRBJ2-1; D perhaps matches TRBD1 (5 bases). The CDR3 sequence: CASSPQAGNEQFF. Here the CDR3 DNA reads TGTGCCAGCAGTCCACAGGCTGGCAATGAGCAGTTCTTC.